A single sample is the source of the 4 T cell receptor beta chains below, sequenced in a study of T cells expressing NK-cell markers. Using the 5' RACE reads, TCRdb records one entry per CDR3 protein without DNA. In total, the table holds about 440,000 distinct CDR3 sequences. Specimen: blood T cells: a sorted CD56 or NKG2C T cell subset, CD4+ or CD8+ T cells, or bulk PBMC T cells (not recorded which). The receptors here all came from a woman between 18 and 69 years old in good health.

V and J are TRBV19 and TRBJ1-1; there is no DNA to check the TCRdb D call of TRBD1. The length of the CDR3 is 16 residues. CDR1 is LNHDA and CDR2 is SQIVND in the germline V gene (reference sequence). The CDR3 spells CASSGQGQLPNTEAFF.

The chain joins TRBV30 to TRBJ1-1. The CDR3 length is 14 residues. Per germline, CDR1 GTSNPN and CDR2 SVGIG (reference sequence). The CDR3 here is CAWSPGARNTEAFF.

V and J are TRBV7-2 and TRBJ2-7; the D gene TCRdb calls, TRBD2, cannot be checked with no DNA. The CDR3 is 15 amino acids. The germline V gene encodes CDR1 SGHTA and CDR2 FQGNSA. The CDR3: CASSLEAGVTYEQYF.

V and J are TRBV20-1 and TRBJ1-6. The CDR3 length is 16 residues. CDR1 DFQATT and CDR2 SNEGSKA come from the germline V gene (reference sequence). The CDR3 sequence: CSARAAEGAGDSPLHF.